Described below is a single T cell receptor beta chain sequence and its context. What it binds is not known. The sample is drawn from a study of post-analysis software for immune sequencing data. About the research overall: The courses of disease that were included comprised relapsing-remitting, secondary progressive and progressive-relapsing multiple sclerosis. General observations from the study: In patients, five or six TRBV segments were more frequent than in controls, with TRBV5-6, TRBV5-1 and TRBV20-1 among them. Same-batch samples co-clustered strongly by F measure. Comparison with controls showed significantly lower normalized Chao1 diversity in multiple sclerosis patients.

V lost 4 bases to trimming and J lost 4 bases, with 4 bases between them. The CDR3 has 11 residues. The V gene's germline CDR1 is MGHDK and CDR2 SYGVNS. Incorporated into the TCR beta cDNA libraries were unique molecular identifiers, which served to reduce PCR and sequencing biases. Roughly 500,000 cDNA molecules were obtained per 1 to 10 million input T cells. TCRdb analysed the PCR reads with MiXCR anew, one entry per CDR3 protein. In the table there are 750,000 to 950,000 distinct CDR3 sequences, 53% of which are singletons. V is TRBV25-1 and J is TRBJ1-2; D not certain. Material for sequencing was blood. This clonotype originated in a girl between 10 and 17 years old with multiple sclerosis. CDR3 coding DNA: TGTGCCAGCAGTGGCAGCTATGGCTACACCTTC. As protein: CASSGSYGYTF.